Following are 14 T cell receptor beta chains from one sample sequenced in a study of blood T cell repertoires in COVID-19. The table came from immunoSEQ multiplex PCR; TCRdb's copy has only in-frame clones and leaves some out. The sample lists some 340,000 clones, 90% seen once, with 3.5% to 5% in the top ten. The sequencing input was PBMCs or T cells enriched from blood (not recorded which). The receptors derive from a woman between 25 and 40 years old who had been exposed to COVID-19.

V and J are TRBV3-1 (or the pseudogene TRBV3-2) and TRBJ1-3; the D is unclear. CDR1 and CDR2 (germline): LGHDT, YNNKEL (reference sequence). The CDR3 spans 15 residues. V lost 3 bases and J lost 1, with 10 bases in between. CDR3 coding DNA: TGTGCCAGCAGCCATCTCGTCCTATCTGGAAACACCATATATTTT. Amino acids: CASSHLVLSGNTIYF.

The CDR3 sequence is CASSSAVNTEAFF. In DNA, the CDR3 is TGTGCCAGTAGTAGCGCTGTGAACACTGAAGCTTTCTTT. This chain uses TRBV19 with TRBJ1-1; D is undetermined. CDR1 LNHDA and CDR2 SQIVND come from the germline V gene (reference sequence). CDR3 length: 13 residues. Trimming took 4 bases from V and 0 from J, leaving 6 bases between them. Filled out from reference TRBV19 and TRBJ1-1, the complete variable domain reads DGGITQSPKYLFRKEGQNVTLSCEQNLNHDAMYWYRQDPGQGLRLIYYSQIVNDFQKGDIAEGYSVSREKKESFPLTVTSAQKNPTAFYLCASSSAVNTEAFFGQGTRLTVV.

The chain is built from TRBV19 and TRBJ2-7, with 9 bases matching TRBD1. The CDR3 runs 15 residues. Trimming cost V 4 bases and J 2 bases; bases outside gene matches: 6. From germline, CDR1 is LNHDA and CDR2 SQIVND (reference sequence). The CDR3 here is CASSSLRQGAYEQYF. Here the CDR3 DNA reads TGTGCCAGTAGTAGCCTGCGACAGGGGGCCTACGAGCAGTACTTC.

This clone appeared a few times. V usage is TRBV5-1 and J usage is TRBJ2-3, with 9 bases identical to TRBD2. CDR3 length: 17 amino acids. V shed 0 bases, J shed 2 bases, and the junction held 7 bases outside the gene matches. The germline V gene encodes CDR1 SGHRS and CDR2 YFSETQ. CDR3 in amino acids: CASSLELAGVYTDTQYF. CDR3 nucleotides: TGCGCCAGCAGCTTGGAACTAGCGGGCGTCTACACAGATACGCAGTATTTT.

The CDR3 loop is CASRSGHSNTGELFF. CDR3 coding DNA: TGCGCCAGCAGATCGGGACATTCGAACACCGGGGAGCTGTTTTTT. This sequence joins TRBV5-1 and TRBJ2-2, with a possible D match to TRBD1 (6 bases). The CDR3 runs to 15 residues. Trimming shortened V by 5 bases and J by 0 bases, and 11 bases separated the two germline ends. CDR1 is SGHRS, CDR2 YFSETQ, per germline.

The chain employs TRBV5-1 and TRBJ2-3, with 13 bases fitting TRBD2. There are 17 residues in the CDR3. The V gene's germline CDR1 is SGHRS and CDR2 YFSETQ. Trimming took 2 bases from V and 1 from J; bases not matched to a gene: 4. Here the CDR3 reads CASSFAGLAGGTDTQYF. CDR3 DNA sequence: TGCGCCAGCAGCTTCGCCGGACTAGCGGGGGGCACAGATACGCAGTATTTT.

The chain links TRBV5-4 to TRBJ2-5, with 11 bases identical to TRBD2. Germline assignment: CDR1 SGHNT and CDR2 YYREEE (reference sequence). This CDR3 has 17 amino acids. The V gene end was trimmed by 2 bases and the J gene end by 0 bases; junction bases not matched to a gene: 6. The chain's CDR3 is CASSFLAGGPYQETQYF. In DNA form, the CDR3 reads TGTGCCAGCAGCTTCCTAGCGGGGGGCCCTTACCAAGAGACCCAGTACTTC.

This chain links TRBV7-8 with TRBJ1-3; no clear D gene. This CDR3 has 14 amino acids. Germline values: CDR1 SGHVS, CDR2 FQNEAQ. Trimming took 5 bases from V and 3 from J, leaving 11 bases between them. DNA for the CDR3: TGTGCCAGCAGCCAATATCGGGTTGGAAACACCATATATTTT. Its protein is CASSQYRVGNTIYF.

V is TRBV7-6 and J is TRBJ2-1; TRBD1 might be the D (5 bases). CDR3 length equals 17 residues. Germline V gene lookup returns CDR1 SGHVS and CDR2 FNYEAQ. Trimming removed 3 bases at V and 9 bases at J, with 24 bases between. CDR3 sequence: CASSLGSRGGHRGEQFF. Here the CDR3 DNA reads TGTGCCAGCAGCTTGGGTAGTAGGGGCGGACATAGAGGTGAGCAGTTCTTC.

The gene calls are TRBV6-6 and TRBJ1-4; D call uncertain. The CDR3 loop spans 15 amino acids. V was pared by 0 bases and J by 11 bases, with 16 bases between. Germline CDR1 and CDR2: MNHNY and SVGAGI (reference sequence). CDR3 sequence: CASSYSPKNGGKLFF. The CDR3 DNA reads TGTGCCAGCAGTTACTCCCCGAAGAACGGCGGGAAACTGTTTTTT.

The chain carries TRBV5-1 and TRBJ2-1; D gene ambiguous. The CDR3 length is 16 residues. V gave up 0 bases and J gave up 6 bases, with 16 bases separating them. Per germline, CDR1 SGHRS and CDR2 YFSETQ. CDR3: CASSLAVSGVGNEQFF. CDR3 DNA sequence: TGCGCCAGCAGCTTGGCTGTGAGTGGAGTGGGCAATGAGCAGTTCTTC.

The rearrangement uses TRBV24-1 and TRBJ2-5; 9 bases agree with TRBD1. The CDR3 totals 16 residues. V lost 3 bases to trimming and J lost 5 bases; unmatched junction nucleotides: 9. Germline V gene data show CDR1 as KGHDR and CDR2 as SFDVKD. CDR3 protein: CATSDPGTGTPETQYF. CDR3 bases: TGTGCCACCAGTGATCCCGGGACAGGGACCCCTGAGACCCAGTACTTC.

This clone turned up a few times. The chain is built from TRBV9 and TRBJ1-2, with 7 positions matching TRBD1. The CDR3 length is 15 residues. V lost 1 base, J lost 6 bases, and 9 bases stayed unmatched. Germline values: CDR1 SGDLS, CDR2 YYNGEE. The CDR3 sequence is CASSVRDRGSNGYTF. DNA for the CDR3: TGTGCCAGCAGCGTACGGGACAGAGGTTCCAATGGCTACACCTTC.

The chain employs TRBV6-5 and TRBJ1-1, with 7 bases identical to TRBD1. CDR3 length: 13 residues. Germline V gene sequence: CDR1 MNHEY, CDR2 SVGAGI. With 10 bases clipped from V and 10 bases from J, the junction kept 15 bases outside the gene matches. Here the CDR3 reads CATKGDSSLRAFF. Here the CDR3 DNA reads TGTGCCACCAAGGGGGACAGCAGCCTTCGAGCTTTCTTT.